Shown below are 12 T cell receptor beta chains from a single sample sequenced in a study of T cell repertoires in cytomegalovirus infection (dated by TCRdb to between 2018 and 2021). This sample was sequenced with an Illumina HiSeq 1500. TCRdb reran the public reads through fastp at Q25 and MiXCR, keeping productive beta chains. Identical CDR3 protein sequences are pooled into one entry, listed with their most common genes and DNA. The sample table contains approximately 490,000 distinct CDR3 sequences; only one count was recorded for around 11% of them. 10% of the sample is held by the ten biggest clonotypes. The specimen was PBMCs. The receptors stem from a human donor in good health (CMV status not recorded). Some clones in this sample may be carry-over from other donors' samples.

There are a few counts of this clonotype. The V gene is TRBV5-1, the J gene TRBJ1-6; 8 positions agree with TRBD1. CDR3 size: 16 residues. Per germline, CDR1 SGHRS and CDR2 YFSETQ. The trim removed 0 bases at V and 7 bases at J, leaving 6 bases unmatched. The CDR3 loop is CASSLEVTGGNSPLHF. In nucleotides, the CDR3 is TGCGCCAGCAGCTTGGAAGTAACAGGGGGGAATTCACCCCTCCACTTT.

This clonotype was observed at least ten times. The genes are TRBV12-5 and TRBJ2-2; no firm D call. This CDR3 has 12 residues. CDR1 LGHNT and CDR2 FRNRAP come from the germline V gene. V lost 3 bases and J lost 9, with 8 bases in between. CDR3 protein: CASGFGGRELFF. CDR3 coding DNA: TGTGCTAGTGGTTTTGGCGGAAGGGAGCTGTTTTTT. Drawing the rest from reference TRBV12-5 and TRBJ2-2, the complete variable domain is DARVTQTPRHKVTEMGQEVTMRCQPILGHNTVFWYRQTMMQGLELLAYFRNRAPLDDSGMPKDRFSAEMPDATLATLKIQPSEPRDSAVYFCASGFGGRELFFGEGSRLTVL.

At least ten counts were recorded for this clonotype. This sequence joins TRBV12-3 or TRBV12-4 and TRBJ1-5, with D perhaps matching TRBD1 (5 bases). V was cut by 6 bases and J by 1 base, with 10 bases left in between. The CDR3 is made up of 14 amino acids. The CDR3, as DNA: TGTGCCAGCAGCTCCGCAGGGAGCAATCAGCCCCAGCATTTT. Translating it yields CASSSAGSNQPQHF.

This clonotype has a count of ten or more. The gene calls are TRBV20-1 and TRBJ1-1, with D uncertain. The CDR3 runs 13 residues. V was trimmed by 4 bases and J by 1 base, leaving 10 bases between them. From germline, CDR1 is DFQATT and CDR2 SNEGSKA (reference sequence). The CDR3: CSATTVANTEAFF. CDR3 DNA: TGCAGTGCTACGACCGTAGCGAACACTGAAGCTTTCTTT.

This clonotype was observed many times. The V and J genes are TRBV7-2 and TRBJ1-3; weak D call: TRBD1 (6 bases). Germline loops: CDR1 SGHTA, CDR2 FQGNSA. V was pared by 2 bases and J by 4 bases, with 9 bases between. This CDR3 region has 14 residues. CDR3 protein: CASSLLGQGNTIYF. The CDR3 coding sequence is TGTGCCAGCAGCTTACTGGGACAAGGAAACACCATATATTTT.

In its sample, this clonotype was seen many times. The chain recombines TRBV7-2 with TRBJ2-3; D call uncertain. V lost 1 base and J lost 3, with 11 bases in between. Germline CDR1 reads SGHTA; CDR2 reads FQGNSA. The CDR3 covers 15 residues. The CDR3 loop reads CASSLGIALTDTQYF. CDR3 DNA: TGTGCCAGCAGCTTAGGGATAGCTTTAACAGATACGCAGTATTTT.

This clonotype was found many times. The chain has TRBV11-3 and TRBJ2-7, with 7 bases identical to TRBD2. This CDR3 contains 12 residues. V shed 3 bases and J 6 bases; nucleotides not matched to a gene: 2. Germline V gene lookup returns CDR1 SGHNT and CDR2 YENEEA. In nucleotides, the CDR3 is TGTGCCAGCAGCTTGGGGGAGGGCGAGCAGTACTTC. It codes for CASSLGEGEQYF.

The V call is TRBV2, the J call TRBJ2-7, with 7 bases that match TRBD2. Germline loops: CDR1 SNHLY, CDR2 FYNNEI. The CDR3 is 14 amino acids. V was clipped by 5 bases and J by 7 bases; unmatched bases: 11. The CDR3 nucleotides read TGTGCCAGCAGTACAGCCGGACTAGACTGGGAGCAGTACTTC. This gives the protein CASSTAGLDWEQYF.

In its sample, this clonotype was seen a few times. V usage is TRBV3-1 and J usage is TRBJ2-1, with 9 bases that match TRBD2. Unmatched junction bases numbered 13, after V lost 0 bases and J lost 7 bases. CDR1 LGHDT and CDR2 YNNKEL come from the germline V gene (reference sequence). This CDR3 comprises 18 residues. CDR3 amino acids: CASSQEDIPSGILNEQFF. The CDR3 region has the DNA TGTGCCAGCAGCCAAGAGGATATTCCTAGCGGGATTTTGAATGAGCAGTTCTTC.

The table lists this clonotype with a few counts. The chain recombines TRBV20-1 with TRBJ2-1; no reliable D call. In germline, CDR1 is DFQATT, CDR2 SNEGSKA (reference sequence). Trimming shortened V by 0 bases and J by 8 bases, and 5 bases separated the two germline ends. The CDR3 is 11 residues long. The CDR3 coding sequence is TGCAGTGCTAGAGAAGTCGATGAGCAGTTCTTC. Translating gives CSAREVDEQFF.

This clonotype was seen at least ten times. The chain is built from TRBV19 and TRBJ1-5; 8 nucleotides agree with TRBD1. There are 16 residues in the CDR3. Germline CDR1 is LNHDA and CDR2 is SQIVND (reference sequence). Losses at the gene ends were 5 bases for V and 4 bases for J; bases not matched to a gene: 10. The CDR3 reads CASSETGVGTNQPQHF. The CDR3 bases are TGTGCCAGTAGTGAGACAGGGGTAGGTACAAATCAGCCCCAGCATTTT.

This clonotype has at least ten counts. The chain couples TRBV7-2 to TRBJ1-1; a possible D gene is TRBD1 (5 bases). Germline V gene data show CDR1 as SGHTA and CDR2 as FQGNSA. The CDR3 covers 14 residues. The V end lost 5 bases, the J end lost 5 bases, and 15 bases lay between the germline ends. The CDR3 bases are TGTGCCAGCAGCCCAGGGTGGGGCAGGACTGAAGCTTTCTTT. It is translated as CASSPGWGRTEAFF. The full variable domain, completed using reference TRBV7-2 and TRBJ1-1, is GAGVSQSPSNKVTEKGKDVELRCDPISGHTALYWYRQSLGQGLEFLIYFQGNSAPDKSGLPSDRFSAERTGGSVSTLTIQRTQQEDSAVYLCASSPGWGRTEAFFGQGTRLTVV.